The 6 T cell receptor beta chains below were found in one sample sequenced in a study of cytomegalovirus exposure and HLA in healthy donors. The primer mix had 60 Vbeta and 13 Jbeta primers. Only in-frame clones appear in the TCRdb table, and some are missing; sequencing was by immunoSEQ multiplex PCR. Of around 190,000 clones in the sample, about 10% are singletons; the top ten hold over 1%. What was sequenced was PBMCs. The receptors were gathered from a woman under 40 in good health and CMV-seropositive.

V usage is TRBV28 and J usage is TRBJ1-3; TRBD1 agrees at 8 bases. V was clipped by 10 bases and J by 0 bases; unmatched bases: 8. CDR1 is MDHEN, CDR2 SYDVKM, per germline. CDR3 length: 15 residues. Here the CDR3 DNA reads TGTGCCACCACGACAGGGGTCCTCTCTGGAAACACCATATATTTT. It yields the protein CATTTGVLSGNTIYF. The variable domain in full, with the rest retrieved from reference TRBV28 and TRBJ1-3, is DVKVTQSSRYLVKRTGEKVFLECVQDMDHENMFWYRQDPGLGLRLIYFSYDVKMKEKGDIPEGYSVSREKKERFSLILESASTNQTSMYLCATTTGVLSGNTIYFGEGSWLTVV.

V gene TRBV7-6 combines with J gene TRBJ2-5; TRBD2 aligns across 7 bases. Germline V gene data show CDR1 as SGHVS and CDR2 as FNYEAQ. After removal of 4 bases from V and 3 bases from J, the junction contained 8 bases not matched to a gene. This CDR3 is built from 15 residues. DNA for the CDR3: TGTGCCAGCAGCTCAGTACTACTAGCGAAAGAGACCCAGTACTTC. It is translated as CASSSVLLAKETQYF. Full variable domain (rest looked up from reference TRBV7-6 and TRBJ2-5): GAGVSQSPRYKVTKRGQDVALRCDPISGHVSLYWYRQALGQGPEFLTYFNYEAQQDKSGLPNDRFSAERPEGSISTLTIQRTEQRDSAMYRCASSSVLLAKETQYFGPGTRLLVL.

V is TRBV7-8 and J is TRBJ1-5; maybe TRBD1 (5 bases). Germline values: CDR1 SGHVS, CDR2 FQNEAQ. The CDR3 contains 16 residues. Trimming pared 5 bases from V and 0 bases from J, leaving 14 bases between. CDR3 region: CASSPRDFYSNQPQHF. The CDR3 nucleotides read TGTGCCAGCAGCCCCCGGGACTTCTATAGCAATCAGCCCCAGCATTTT.

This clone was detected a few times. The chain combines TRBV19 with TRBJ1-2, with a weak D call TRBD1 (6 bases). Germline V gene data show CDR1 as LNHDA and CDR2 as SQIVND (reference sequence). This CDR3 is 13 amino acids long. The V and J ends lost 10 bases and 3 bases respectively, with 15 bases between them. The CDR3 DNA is TGTGCCACCAAGGCGGGGGGCTACTATGGCTACACCTTC. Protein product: CATKAGGYYGYTF.

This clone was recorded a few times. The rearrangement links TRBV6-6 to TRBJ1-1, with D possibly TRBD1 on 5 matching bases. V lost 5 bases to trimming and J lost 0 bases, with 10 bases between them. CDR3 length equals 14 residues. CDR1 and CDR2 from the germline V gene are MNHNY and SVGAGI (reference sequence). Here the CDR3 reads CASSPGLMNTEAFF. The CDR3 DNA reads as TGTGCCAGCAGTCCGGGACTTATGAACACTGAAGCTTTCTTT.

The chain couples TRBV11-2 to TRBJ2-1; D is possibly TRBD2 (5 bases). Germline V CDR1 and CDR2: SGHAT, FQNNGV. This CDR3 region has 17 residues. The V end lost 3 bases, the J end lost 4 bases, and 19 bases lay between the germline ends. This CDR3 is CASSFYVEDGGYNEQFF. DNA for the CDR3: TGTGCCAGCAGCTTTTACGTCGAAGACGGCGGGTACAATGAGCAGTTCTTC.